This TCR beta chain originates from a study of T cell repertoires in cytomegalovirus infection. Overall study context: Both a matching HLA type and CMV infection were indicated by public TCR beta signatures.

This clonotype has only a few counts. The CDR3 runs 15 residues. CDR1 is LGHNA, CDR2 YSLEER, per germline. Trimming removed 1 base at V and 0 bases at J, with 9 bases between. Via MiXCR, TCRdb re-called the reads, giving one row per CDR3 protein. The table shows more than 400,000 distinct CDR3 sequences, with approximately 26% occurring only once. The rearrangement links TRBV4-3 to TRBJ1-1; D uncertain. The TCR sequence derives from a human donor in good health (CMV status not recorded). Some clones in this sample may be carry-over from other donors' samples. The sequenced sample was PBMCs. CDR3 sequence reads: CASSQVAGMNTEAFF. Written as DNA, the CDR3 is TGCGCCAGCAGCCAAGTAGCAGGCATGAACACTGAAGCTTTCTTT.